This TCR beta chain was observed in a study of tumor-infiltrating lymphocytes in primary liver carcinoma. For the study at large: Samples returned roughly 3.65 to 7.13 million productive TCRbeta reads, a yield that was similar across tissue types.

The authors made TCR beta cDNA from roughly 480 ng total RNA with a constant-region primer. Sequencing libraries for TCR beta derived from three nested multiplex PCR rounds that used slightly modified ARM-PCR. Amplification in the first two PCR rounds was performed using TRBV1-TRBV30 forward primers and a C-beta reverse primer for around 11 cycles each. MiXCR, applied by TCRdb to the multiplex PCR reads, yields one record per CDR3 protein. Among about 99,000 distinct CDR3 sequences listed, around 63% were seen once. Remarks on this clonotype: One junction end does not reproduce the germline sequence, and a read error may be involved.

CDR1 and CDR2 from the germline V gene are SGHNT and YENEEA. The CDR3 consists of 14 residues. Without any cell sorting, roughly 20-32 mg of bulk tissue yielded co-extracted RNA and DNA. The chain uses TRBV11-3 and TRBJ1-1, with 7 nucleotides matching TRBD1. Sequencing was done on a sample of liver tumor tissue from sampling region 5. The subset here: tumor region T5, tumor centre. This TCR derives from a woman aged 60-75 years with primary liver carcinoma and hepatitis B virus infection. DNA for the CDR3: TGTGCCAGTAACCTCGGGACAGTGAACACTGAAGCCTTCTTT. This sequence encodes CASNLGTVNTEAFF.